Listed below are T cell receptor beta chains from one sample, sequenced in a study of chemoradiotherapy in HPV16-positive cancers. Sequencing was performed with immunoSEQ multiplex PCR; in TCRdb, only in-frame clones are kept and a portion is missing. The table records more than 5,500 clones, about 85% of them present only once. Sample: tumor tissue, taken from a patient who underwent chemoradiotherapy. The source of these receptors is a human donor with HPV-associated anogenital cancer. CDR3s include the opening cysteine and the closing phenylalanine or tryptophan. A D gene is named only where the DNA matches it firmly. Not all rows give a size; the values are once, few, many and, for expanded clones, a class.

NA	TRBV28	NA	TRBJ2-7	TGTGCCAGCAGGGGTCGGGAGATAATCTACGAGCAGTACTTC	CASRGREIIYEQYF
NA	TRBV18	NA	TRBJ2-2	TGTGCCAGCTCCCGAATATTGAGGGCGCCCCCCACCGGGGAGCTGTTTTTT	CASSRILRAPPTGELFF
NA	TRBV9	NA	TRBJ2-5	TGTGCCAGCAGCTCTCTAGGAGGGGGCGACCAAGAGACCCAGTACTTC	CASSSLGGGDQETQYF
NA	TRBV7-6	TRBD2	TRBJ2-3	TGTGCCAGCAGCTTAGGAGCGGGAGGGGGCACTGGCACAGATACGCAGTATTTT	CASSLGAGGGTGTDTQYF
NA	TRBV10-3	TRBD1	TRBJ1-5	TGTGCCACGGGGACAGTCGGGCAGCCCCAGCATTTT	CATGTVGQPQHF
NA	TRBV2	NA	TRBJ2-1	TGTGCCAGCAATGAACTTAACTACAATGAGCAGTTCTTC	CASNELNYNEQFF
once	TRBV6-5	NA	TRBJ1-5	TGTGCCAGCTCACGGGCAAACGGCAATCAGCCCCAGCATTTT	CASSRANGNQPQHF
NA	TRBV10-3	TRBD2	TRBJ2-2	TGTGCCATCAGTGGAAAGCGGGACGCGAACACCGGGGAGCTGTTTTTT	CAISGKRDANTGELFF
NA	TRBV27	NA	TRBJ1-5	TGTGCCAGCAGCACAGGGACCGGCAATCAGCCCCAGCATTTT	CASSTGTGNQPQHF
NA	TRBV6-4	NA	TRBJ2-5	TGTGCCAGCAGTGAATTAGGGCTAGCCGGAGAGACCCAGTACTTC	CASSELGLAGETQYF
few	TRBV9	TRBD2	TRBJ2-2	TGTGCCAGCAGCGGGTATATGGGACTAGCGGGAGGGGAGCTGTTTTTT	CASSGYMGLAGGELFF
NA	TRBV29-1	TRBD1	TRBJ2-3	TGCAGCGTCGGGAAGGGACAGAGAGTAGATACGCAGTATTTT	CSVGKGQRVDTQYF
once	TRBV25-1	TRBD1	TRBJ1-4	TGTGCCAGCAGTGAAAAGGGACAGGGTGAAAAACTGTTTTTT	CASSEKGQGEKLFF
NA	TRBV6-6	NA	TRBJ1-1	TGTGCCAGCAGTTACGGGGTCCAGGGGACTGAAGCTTTCTTT	CASSYGVQGTEAFF
NA	TRBV2	TRBD1	TRBJ1-1	TGTGCCAGCAGTTTCAGGGGGCAACGGAACACTGAAGCTTTCTTT	CASSFRGQRNTEAFF
NA	TRBV7-2	NA	TRBJ2-1	TGTGCCAGCAGCCCCCAGGGGAGCTACAATGAGCAGTTCTTC	CASSPQGSYNEQFF
NA	TRBV19	TRBD1	TRBJ2-2	TGTGCCAGTAGTATTAGGGGACAGGGCCGTCTCACCGGGGAGCTGTTTTTT	CASSIRGQGRLTGELFF
NA	TRBV29-1	NA	TRBJ2-5	TGCAGCGGAGGGGGGCTCCAAGAGACCCAGTACTTC	CSGGGLQETQYF
NA	TRBV28	TRBD1	TRBJ1-4	TGTGCCAGCACCTCCGAGGGACAGCTGTTTTTT	CASTSEGQLFF
NA	TRBV9	NA	TRBJ2-5	TGTGCCAGCAGCGTAGGAGGGTTTAAGGAGACCCAGTACTTC	CASSVGGFKETQYF
NA	TRBV6-5	TRBD1	TRBJ1-1	TGTGCCAGCAGCCCGAGGACAGGGAACACTGAAGCTTTCTTT	CASSPRTGNTEAFF
few	TRBV10-2	TRBD1	TRBJ1-6	TGCGCCAGCAGAGCCGGGACAGGGGGTTCACCCCTCCACTTT	CASRAGTGGSPLHF
NA	TRBV29-1	NA	TRBJ2-3	TGCAGCGTTGAGGCCCAGGGGTCAGATACGCAGTATTTT	CSVEAQGSDTQYF
NA	TRBV7-9	TRBD1	TRBJ1-2	TGTGCCAGCAGCCCAGACAGGGGGGACGGCTACACCTTC	CASSPDRGDGYTF
once	TRBV7-3	NA	TRBJ1-1	TGTGCCAGCAGCTTAATGGGGCTGCGGAACACTGAAGCTTTCTTT	CASSLMGLRNTEAFF
NA	TRBV19	TRBD1	TRBJ1-5	TGTGCCAGTAGTACGCAAGGACAGGGGTTATTGGGTAGCAATCAGCCCCAGCATTTT	CASSTQGQGLLGSNQPQHF
NA	TRBV28	TRBD1	TRBJ1-5	TGTGCCAGCAGTTTTGAACAGGGGGGAAGTCAGCCCCAGCATTTT	CASSFEQGGSQPQHF
NA	TRBV5-1	NA	TRBJ1-4	TGCGCCAGCAGCCCAGGAGACAGTTCTAAAGCAACTAATGAAAAACTGTTTTTT	CASSPGDSSKATNEKLFF
NA	TRBV5-1	NA	TRBJ2-2	TGCGCCAGCAGCTTGGGAGAGTCGAACACCGGGGAGCTGTTTTTT	CASSLGESNTGELFF
NA	TRBV11-2	NA	TRBJ2-1	TGTGCCAGCAACTTAGGTGGGACCCTGTACAATGAGCAGTTCTTC	CASNLGGTLYNEQFF
NA	TRBV7-7	TRBD2	TRBJ2-7	TGTGCCAGCAGCCACGGACTAGCGGGAAACTACGAGCAGTACTTC	CASSHGLAGNYEQYF
NA	TRBV28	NA	TRBJ1-3	TGTGCCAGCAGTTTAGGGCAGCTAGGAAACACCATATATTTT	CASSLGQLGNTIYF
NA	TRBV30	NA	TRBJ2-4	TGTGCCTGGAGTCGCCTGGGGGCGGATGGAAACATTCAGTACTTC	CAWSRLGADGNIQYF
once	TRBV5-1	NA	TRBJ2-7	TGCGCCAGCAGCCGGGACCCGCCTAGGGACGAGCAGTACTTC	CASSRDPPRDEQYF
few	TRBV6-6	NA	TRBJ2-4	TGTGCCAGCAGTCCCTTCCAGGGGCGGGAAAACATTCAGTACTTC	CASSPFQGRENIQYF
NA	TRBV30	NA	TRBJ1-2	TGTGCCTGGAGGGTCCTCATGCCGGGCTACACCTTC	CAWRVLMPGYTF
NA	TRBV5-1	NA	TRBJ1-5	TGCGCCAGCAGCTTGGGTCCAGGGGTCGATCCCCAGCATTTT	CASSLGPGVDPQHF
NA	TRBV9	TRBD1	TRBJ2-5	TGTGCCAGCAGCGTAGGTTGGAGGACAGGGGGCGTGGGAGAGACCCAGTACTTC	CASSVGWRTGGVGETQYF
NA	TRBV7-3	NA	TRBJ2-2	TGTGCCAGCAGCCCGATGGGGTATGGCGCGAACACCGGGGAGCTGTTTTTT	CASSPMGYGANTGELFF
NA	TRBV5-1	TRBD1	TRBJ2-4	TGCGCCAGCAGCTTCGACCCACAGGGGGCGGAGGCCAAAAACATTCAGTACTTC	CASSFDPQGAEAKNIQYF
NA	TRBV7-3	NA	TRBJ1-1	TGTGCCAGCAGCCATGGGGGGGCCACTGAAGCTTTCTTT	CASSHGGATEAFF
NA	TRBV5-5	NA	TRBJ2-5	TGTGCCAGCAGCCGGCTTGGAGGGGAGACCCAGTACTTC	CASSRLGGETQYF
NA	TRBV30	TRBD2	TRBJ2-3	TGTGCCTGGAGTGTCTCCGGGACTAGCGGGAATGGAGATACGCAGTATTTT	CAWSVSGTSGNGDTQYF
NA	TRBV30	NA	TRBJ2-7	TGTGCCTGGGGTCCCCCTGGCAGGCCCTACGAGCAGTACTTC	CAWGPPGRPYEQYF
NA	TRBV6-1	NA	TRBJ1-4	TGTGCCAGCAGTGAATGGGCAGGGGTTCTTAATGAAAAACTGTTTTTT	CASSEWAGVLNEKLFF
NA	TRBV5-6	TRBD1	TRBJ1-1	TGTGCCAGCAGCCCGGGACAGGGAAGCACTGAAGCTTTCTTT	CASSPGQGSTEAFF
NA	TRBV11-2	NA	TRBJ1-2	TGTGCCAGCAGCTTTCTCGGTGGCTACACCTTC	CASSFLGGYTF
NA	TRBV7-9	NA	TRBJ2-1	TGTGCCAGCAGCTTAACACGAAATGAGCAGTTCTTC	CASSLTRNEQFF
NA	TRBV28	TRBD1	TRBJ1-4	TGTGCCAGCAGCACCGCCGGGACAGGGGGCAGAGGTGAAAAACTGTTTTTT	CASSTAGTGGRGEKLFF
NA	TRBV28	NA	TRBJ1-1	TGTGCCAGCAGTTTCTCAGGGAGGGGGGCCACTGAAGCTTTCTTT	CASSFSGRGATEAFF
NA	TRBV5-1	TRBD2	TRBJ2-7	TGCGCCAGCGGGGCATTCTCAAGTAGCGGGAACTCCTACGAGCAGTACTTC	CASGAFSSSGNSYEQYF
once	TRBV5-1	NA	TRBJ1-4	TGCGCCAGCAGCTTGGGAGGGTCCGCTAATGAAAAACTGTTTTTT	CASSLGGSANEKLFF
once	TRBV2	NA	TRBJ2-7	TGTGCCAGCAGCGGGCAGACCAATTCGGGACTGCTTACCTACGAGCAGTACTTC	CASSGQTNSGLLTYEQYF